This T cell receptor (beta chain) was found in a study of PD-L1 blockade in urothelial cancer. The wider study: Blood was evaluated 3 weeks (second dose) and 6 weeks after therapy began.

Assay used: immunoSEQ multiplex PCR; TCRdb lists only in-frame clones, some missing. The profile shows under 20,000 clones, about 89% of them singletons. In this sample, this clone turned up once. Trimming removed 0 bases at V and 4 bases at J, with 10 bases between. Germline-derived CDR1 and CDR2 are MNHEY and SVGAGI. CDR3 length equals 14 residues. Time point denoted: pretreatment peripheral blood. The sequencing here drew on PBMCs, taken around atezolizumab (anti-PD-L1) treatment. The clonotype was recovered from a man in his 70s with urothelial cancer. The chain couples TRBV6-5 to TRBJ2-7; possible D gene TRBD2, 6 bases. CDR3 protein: CASSYSIADYEQYF. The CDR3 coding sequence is TGTGCCAGCAGTTACTCGATAGCGGATTACGAGCAGTACTTC.